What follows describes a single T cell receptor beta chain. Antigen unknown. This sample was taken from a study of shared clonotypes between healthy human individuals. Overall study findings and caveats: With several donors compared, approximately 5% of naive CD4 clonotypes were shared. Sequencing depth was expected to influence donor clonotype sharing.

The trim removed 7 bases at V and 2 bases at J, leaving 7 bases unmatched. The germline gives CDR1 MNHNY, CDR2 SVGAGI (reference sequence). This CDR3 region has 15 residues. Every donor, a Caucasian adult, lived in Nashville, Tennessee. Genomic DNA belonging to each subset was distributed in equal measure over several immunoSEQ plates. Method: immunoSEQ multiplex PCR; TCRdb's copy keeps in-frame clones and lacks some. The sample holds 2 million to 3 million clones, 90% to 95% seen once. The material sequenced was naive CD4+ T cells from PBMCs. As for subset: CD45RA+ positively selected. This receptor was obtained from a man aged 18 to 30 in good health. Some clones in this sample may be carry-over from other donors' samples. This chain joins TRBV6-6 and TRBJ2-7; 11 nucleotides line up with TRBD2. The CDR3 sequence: CASNSGTSGPYEQYF. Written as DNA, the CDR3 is TGTGCCAGCAACTCCGGGACTAGCGGTCCCTACGAGCAGTACTTC.